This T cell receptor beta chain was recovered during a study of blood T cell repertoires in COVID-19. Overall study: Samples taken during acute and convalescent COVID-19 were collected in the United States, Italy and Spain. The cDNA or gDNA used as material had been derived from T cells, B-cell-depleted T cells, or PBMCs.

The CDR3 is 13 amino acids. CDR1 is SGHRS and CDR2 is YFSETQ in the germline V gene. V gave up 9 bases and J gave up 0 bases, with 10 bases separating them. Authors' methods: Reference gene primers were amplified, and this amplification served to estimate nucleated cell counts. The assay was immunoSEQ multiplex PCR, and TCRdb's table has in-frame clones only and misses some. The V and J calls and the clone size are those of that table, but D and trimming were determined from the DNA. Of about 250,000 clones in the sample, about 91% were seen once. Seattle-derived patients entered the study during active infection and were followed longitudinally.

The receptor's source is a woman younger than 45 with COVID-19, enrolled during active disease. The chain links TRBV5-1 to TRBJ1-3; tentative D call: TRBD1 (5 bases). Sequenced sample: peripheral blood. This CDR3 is CATADNSGNTIYF. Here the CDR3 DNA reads TGCGCCACCGCGGACAACTCTGGAAACACCATATATTTT.